This is a list of T cell receptor beta chains from one sample in a study of T cells after yellow fever vaccination. TCRdb redid the calling of the 5' RACE reads with MiXCR, one entry per CDR3 protein. The data show fewer than 400,000 distinct CDR3 sequences, approximately 6% seen once. The source material was PBMCs, sampled 5 days after the yellow fever booster vaccination. The source of these receptors is a man aged 25-45 years who received the YFV17D yellow fever vaccine. Both conserved end residues are trimmed from each CDR3.

V gene	J gene	CDR3 length	CDR3 protein
TRBV29-1	TRBJ2-2	12	SALRRDRGVELF
TRBV4-1	TRBJ2-5	11	ASSQVISETQY
TRBV6-5	TRBJ2-1	9	ASRRAAVQF
TRBV5-6	TRBJ2-7	12	ASSWDTKFYEQY
TRBV3-1	TRBJ2-5	14	ASSHRDTWSGETQY
TRBV20-1	TRBJ2-5	11	SASETFQETQY
TRBV5-1	TRBJ2-5	13	ASSLAGDGAETQY
TRBV20-1	TRBJ2-1	15	SALPPGGSRSYNEQF
TRBV24-1	TRBJ2-1	12	ATKPGQGRDEQF
TRBV15	TRBJ2-1	15	DTSRDPRQGTYNEQF
TRBV5-8	TRBJ2-3	12	ASSLAPGTDTQY
TRBV12-3/TRBV12-4	TRBJ1-1	13	ASRQSGAMNTEAF
TRBV4-3	TRBJ2-5	12	ASSQAGGAETQY
TRBV20-1	TRBJ2-7	11	SARAGTIVEQY
TRBV29-1	TRBJ1-2	10	SVDITGDGYT
TRBV7-2	TRBJ2-1	14	ASSSLWARHYNEQF
TRBV5-6	TRBJ2-2	12	ASSPGLLRGELF